The sample holds a few counts of the clone carrying this TCR beta chain. Its specificity is unknown. Systemic immunosuppression or a history of autoimmune disease excluded patients. The data are from a study of OX40 agonist ivuxolimab in advanced cancers. The study's findings and limits: Clonal expansion was seen in CD4+ and CD8+ blood T cells by week 6 at 0.1 to 3.0 mg/kg. Expanded peripheral T-cell antigen specificity went undetermined.

Clones were sequenced by immunoSEQ multiplex PCR, and TCRdb holds only the in-frame ones, with some missing. In the table there are tens of thousands of clones, 85% to 90% of which are singletons. Trimming removed 5 bases at V and 4 bases at J, with 6 bases between. Germline-derived CDR1 and CDR2 are LNHDA and SQIVND (reference sequence). This CDR3 has 12 residues. The chain links TRBV19 to TRBJ2-1; the D is unclear. This sequence originates from an adult with an advanced solid tumor such as melanoma, head and neck, liver or kidney cancer. Sequencing used CD4+ or CD8+ T cells sorted from blood, obtained in a trial of the OX40 agonist ivuxolimab. CDR3 DNA sequence: TGTGCCAGTAGTGACTTTTACAATGAGCAGTTCTTC. Protein product: CASSDFYNEQFF. Supplemented by reference TRBV19 and TRBJ2-1, the full variable domain reads DGGITQSPKYLFRKEGQNVTLSCEQNLNHDAMYWYRQDPGQGLRLIYYSQIVNDFQKGDIAEGYSVSREKKESFPLTVTSAQKNPTAFYLCASSDFYNEQFFGPGTRLTVL.